This TCR beta chain was found in a study of diagnostic markers for celiac disease (dated by TCRdb to about 2020). CDR3 length: 14 amino acids, cysteine to phenylalanine. The record lacks a DNA sequence. From the germline V gene, CDR1 is SGHNT and CDR2 is YENEEA. Sequenced using an Illumina MiSeq. Through TCRdb reprocessing, the reads give one entry per CDR3 protein sequence; DNA is omitted. The sample's clone listing holds approximately 1,000 distinct CDR3 sequences. Together, the top ten hold 11% of the sample. Its frequency places this clonotype as medium-sized (0.01 to 0.1%); no count is recorded. Its target antigen remains unknown.

The specimen sequenced was either unsorted cells or a sorted T cell fraction (not recorded which). The rearrangement combines TRBV11-3 with TRBJ1-1; TCRdb gives TRBD1 as the D gene, but with no DNA this cannot be confirmed. The receptor was isolated from a human donor. The CDR3 corresponds to CASSPGGLNTEAFF.